What follows are 23 T cell receptor beta chains derived from one specimen sequenced in a study of blood T cell repertoires in COVID-19. Data came from immunoSEQ multiplex PCR; TCRdb stores just in-frame clones and leaves some out. The sample records approximately 50,000 clones, approximately 88% being singletons. The sample was peripheral blood. The receptor source for this set is a human donor in a cohort sampled during active COVID-19.

The rearrangement joins TRBV14 to TRBJ2-1; 7 nucleotides line up with TRBD1. CDR3 length equals 16 residues. Germline V gives CDR1 SGHDN, CDR2 FVKESK. V trimming: 0 bases; J trimming: 1 base; junction bases outside the gene matches: 3. This CDR3 reads CASSQETGDSYNEQFF. As DNA, the CDR3 is TGTGCCAGCAGCCAAGAAACAGGGGATTCCTACAATGAGCAGTTCTTC. The full variable domain, rest sourced from reference TRBV14 and TRBJ2-1, is EAGVTQFPSHSVIEKGQTVTLRCDPISGHDNLYWYRRVMGKEIKFLLHFVKESKQDESGMPNNRFLAERTGGTYSTLKVQPAELEDSGVYFCASSQETGDSYNEQFFGPGTRLTVL.

This clone has a single count. The gene calls are TRBV10-2 and TRBJ2-1, with 9 nucleotides matching TRBD2. From germline, CDR1 is WSHSY and CDR2 SAAADI. With V trimmed by 3 bases and J by 1 base, 7 bases remained unmatched. The CDR3 loop spans 17 amino acids. DNA for the CDR3: TGCGCCAGCAGTGACAGTAGCGGGAGTGTATCCTACAATGAGCAGTTCTTC. Translated, it gives CASSDSSGSVSYNEQFF.

This clone was detected once. The chain has TRBV2 and TRBJ1-4; D is perhaps TRBD1 (6 bases). This CDR3 spans 14 amino acids. Germline CDR1 is SNHLY and CDR2 is FYNNEI. Trimming took 3 bases from V and 4 from J, leaving 9 bases between them. CDR3 sequence (DNA): TGTGCCAGCAGTGATCAGGGGAGTAATGAAAAACTGTTTTTT. Translated, it gives CASSDQGSNEKLFF.

V usage is TRBV19 and J usage is TRBJ1-3; 7 nucleotides match TRBD1. The CDR3 totals 17 residues. The V gene end was trimmed by 5 bases and the J gene end by 0 bases; junction bases not matched to a gene: 10. Germline V gene lookup returns CDR1 LNHDA and CDR2 SQIVND (reference sequence). DNA of the CDR3: TGTGCCAGTAGTCCCCCGGGACAGAGGGCCTCTGGAAACACCATATATTTT. Protein sequence: CASSPPGQRASGNTIYF.

The rearrangement links TRBV6-1 to TRBJ1-5; TRBD1 aligns across 10 bases. The CDR3 is 20 residues long. V lost 0 bases and J lost 6; bases outside the gene matches: 17. Per germline, CDR1 MNHNS and CDR2 SASEGT. In DNA form, the CDR3 reads TGTGCCAGCAGTGAAGCCGCCGACAGGGGGCGCGGTGTAGCCCCTCAGCCCCAGCATTTT. Protein product: CASSEAADRGRGVAPQPQHF.

The gene calls are TRBV7-2 and TRBJ2-5, with D possibly being TRBD1 (6 bases). This CDR3 has 13 amino acids. Germline V gene lookup returns CDR1 SGHTA and CDR2 FQGNSA. The ends were cut back, 3 bases at V and 3 bases at J, with 8 bases in the middle. The CDR3 region is CASSFAGEETQYF. DNA of the CDR3: TGTGCCAGCAGCTTTGCAGGGGAAGAGACCCAGTACTTC.

This clone was recorded a few times. This chain joins TRBV19 and TRBJ2-7; tentatively, D is TRBD2 (6 bases). The ends were cut back, 5 bases at V and 0 bases at J, with 11 bases in the middle. The CDR3 loop spans 14 amino acids. The germline gives CDR1 LNHDA, CDR2 SQIVND (reference sequence). The CDR3, as DNA: TGTGCCAGTAGTCCACAGACTAGCTCCTACGAGCAGTACTTC. Translation: CASSPQTSSYEQYF.

This clone was seen more than once but under ten times. The chain carries TRBV20-1 and TRBJ2-7; possible D gene TRBD2, 6 bases. V was cut by 3 bases and J by 5 bases, with 8 bases left in between. The CDR3 totals 11 residues. CDR1 and CDR2 (germline): DFQATT, SNEGSKA (reference sequence). The CDR3 coding sequence is TGCAGTGCTAGGGGAGGTAACGAGCAGTACTTC. Protein product: CSARGGNEQYF.

V gene TRBV5-4 combines with J gene TRBJ2-2; 7 bases match TRBD1. V lost 4 bases to trimming and J lost 2 bases; unmatched junction nucleotides: 8. This CDR3 region has 16 residues. Germline V gives CDR1 SGHNT, CDR2 YYREEE (reference sequence). The CDR3 here is CASSMNRGKNTGELFF. The DNA of the CDR3 is TGTGCCAGCAGCATGAACAGGGGTAAAAACACCGGGGAGCTGTTTTTT.

In its sample, this clone was seen once. The rearrangement joins TRBV27 to TRBJ2-7, with D unresolved. V lost 6 bases, J lost 0 bases, and 15 bases lay in between. The CDR3 extends over 15 amino acids. The germline V gene encodes CDR1 MNHEY and CDR2 SMNVEV (reference sequence). CDR3 sequence: CASRETADRSYEQYF. As DNA, the CDR3 is TGTGCCAGCAGAGAGACGGCGGATCGCTCCTACGAGCAGTACTTC.

CDR3: CASSPRQASEQFF. CDR3 coding DNA: TGTGCCAGCAGCCCCCGGCAAGCGTCGGAGCAGTTCTTC. The rearrangement joins TRBV7-2 to TRBJ2-1; D is unclear. Germline V gene lookup returns CDR1 SGHTA and CDR2 FQGNSA. The CDR3 extends over 13 amino acids. Trimming left V 5 bases short and J 10 bases short, with 15 bases between.

The chain carries TRBV4-3 and TRBJ1-1, with D perhaps TRBD1 (5 bases). The V gene's germline CDR1 is LGHNA and CDR2 YSLEER. CDR3 length equals 14 residues. V dropped 0 bases and J dropped 6 bases, with 11 bases sitting between them. CDR3 sequence: CASSQEGAGAEAFF. The CDR3 DNA reads TGCGCCAGCAGCCAAGAAGGGGCAGGCGCTGAAGCTTTCTTT.

The rearrangement uses TRBV7-2 and TRBJ2-7; D may be TRBD2 (6 bases). CDR3 length: 14 residues. Germline V gene sequence: CDR1 SGHTA, CDR2 FQGNSA. V lost 1 base, J lost 6 bases, and 13 bases lay in between. The CDR3 region has the DNA TGTGCCAGCAGCTTAGAGGGCTCGGGACTCGAGCAGTACTTC. This codes for CASSLEGSGLEQYF.

The V and J genes are TRBV12-1 and TRBJ2-3; the tabulated D call, TRBD2, remains unverified against the DNA. TRBV12-1 is an annotated pseudogene. CDR3 length equals 16 residues. CDR3 sequence reads: CASSSGLEVCTDTQYF. The CDR3 DNA reads as TGTGCCAGCAGCTCAGGACTAGAAGTTTGCACAGATACGCAGTATTTT.

CDR3 DNA sequence: TGTGCCAGCAGCAAGCGACAGGTGAACAACACTGAAGCTTTCTTT. Protein sequence: CASSKRQVNNTEAFF. The rearrangement uses TRBV16 and TRBJ1-1; D is perhaps TRBD1 (6 bases). The CDR3 runs 15 residues. V dropped 5 bases and J dropped 2 bases, with 15 bases sitting between them. The V gene's germline CDR1 is KGHSY and CDR2 FQNENV.

The chain links TRBV27 to TRBJ2-1; 7 bases fit TRBD2. The germline V gene encodes CDR1 MNHEY and CDR2 SMNVEV (reference sequence). The CDR3 loop spans 14 amino acids. V gave up 6 bases and J gave up 5 bases; unmatched junction bases: 7. DNA of the CDR3: TGTGCCAGCAGAAGCGGGACCATCAACAATGAGCAGTTCTTC. It is translated as CASRSGTINNEQFF.

The V and J genes are TRBV13 and TRBJ1-3, with a tentative D call TRBD1 (5 bases). Trimming cost V 0 bases and J 8 bases, with 8 bases left between them. Germline V lookup: CDR1 PRHDT, CDR2 FYEKMQ (reference sequence). CDR3 length equals 13 residues. DNA for the CDR3: TGTGCCAGCAGCTTAGGAGGGGTGGACACCATATATTTT. Translated, it gives CASSLGGVDTIYF. Full variable domain (missing parts from reference TRBV13 and TRBJ1-3): AAGVIQSPRHLIKEKRETATLKCYPIPRHDTVYWYQQGPGQDPQFLISFYEKMQSDKGSIPDRFSAQQFSDYHSELNMSSLELGDSALYFCASSLGGVDTIYFGEGSWLTVV.

The rearrangement joins TRBV11-2 to TRBJ2-1; D possibly corresponds to TRBD1 (5 bases). Germline CDR1 reads SGHAT; CDR2 reads FQNNGV. CDR3 size: 13 residues. V was pared by 6 bases and J by 7 bases, with 13 bases between. In DNA form, the CDR3 reads TGTGCCAGCAGGAGCCTAGGGGCGAATGAGCAGTTCTTC. It codes for CASRSLGANEQFF.

The gene calls are TRBV25-1 and TRBJ2-5; D perhaps matches TRBD2 (5 bases). The V end lost 7 bases, the J end lost 3 bases, and 12 bases lay between the germline ends. The CDR3 totals 13 residues. Germline V gives CDR1 MGHDK, CDR2 SYGVNS. CDR3 in DNA: TGTGCCAGCAAATTAGGGAGAGAAGAGACCCAGTACTTC. This translates into CASKLGREETQYF.

The chain carries TRBV3-1 (or the pseudogene TRBV3-2) and TRBJ2-7; 11 nucleotides match TRBD1. From germline, CDR1 is LGHDT and CDR2 YNNKEL (reference sequence). V lost 3 bases, J lost 3 bases, and 7 bases stayed unmatched. This CDR3 region has 16 residues. The CDR3 here is CASSQQSGTGGYEQYF. CDR3 bases: TGTGCCAGCAGCCAGCAGTCCGGGACAGGGGGCTACGAGCAGTACTTC.

The chain has TRBV9 and TRBJ2-2; tentative D call: TRBD2 (5 bases). The CDR3 has 14 amino acids. V lost 3 bases and J lost 8, with 14 bases in between. CDR1 and CDR2 from the germline V gene are SGDLS and YYNGEE. The CDR3 DNA reads TGTGCCAGCAGCGCTTACGGGGTTGCAGGGGAGCTGTTTTTT. It is translated as CASSAYGVAGELFF.

The chain joins TRBV5-1 to TRBJ1-1; TRBD1 agrees at 7 bases. Germline lookup yields CDR1 SGHRS and CDR2 YFSETQ. The V gene end was trimmed by 0 bases and the J gene end by 5 bases; junction bases not matched to a gene: 13. The CDR3 is made up of 17 amino acids. The CDR3 coding sequence is TGCGCCAGCAGCTTGGGGCACGCAGGGGGTAGTTATACTGAAGCTTTCTTT. This sequence encodes CASSLGHAGGSYTEAFF.

J is TRBJ1-6 and V is TRBV28; D remains ambiguous. Germline V gene sequence: CDR1 MDHEN, CDR2 SYDVKM. This CDR3 contains 15 residues. V lost 6 bases and J 6 bases, leaving 15 bases between the germline ends. The CDR3 region is CASSHRSLSNSPLHF. The CDR3 DNA is TGTGCCAGCAGCCACAGAAGCCTGAGTAATTCACCCCTCCACTTT.